What follows are 23 T cell receptor beta chains derived from one specimen sequenced in a study of blood T cell repertoires in COVID-19. Generated by immunoSEQ multiplex PCR, the TCRdb table keeps only in-frame clones and is missing some. The sample consists of about 150,000 clones, under 90% of them appearing once. The sequencing sample was made of peripheral blood. Receptors originate from a woman in her fifties or sixties with active or convalescent COVID-19.

The genes are TRBV29-1 and TRBJ2-5; 13 nucleotides align to TRBD2. The CDR3 spans 15 residues. Per germline, CDR1 SQVTM and CDR2 ANQGSEA. J gave up 2 bases and V 7 bases, and 7 bases lay outside the gene matches. CDR3 DNA sequence: TGCAGCGCTATGACTAGCGGGAGGTCTCAAGAGACCCAGTACTTC. It is translated as CSAMTSGRSQETQYF.

The rearrangement joins TRBV6-1 to TRBJ1-1, with 8 positions matching TRBD1. The CDR3 spans 20 residues. The germline CDR1 and CDR2 sequences are MNHNS and SASEGT. The J segment lost 2 bases and the V segment lost 1 base, leaving 18 bases of the junction unmatched. The CDR3 sequence: CASSEDKRVQGAPRNTEAFF. Here the CDR3 DNA reads TGTGCCAGCAGTGAAGATAAAAGGGTCCAGGGGGCCCCCAGAAACACTGAAGCTTTCTTT.

The chain links TRBV2 to TRBJ2-6; D remains unclear. The CDR3 length is 15 residues. The ends were cut back, 8 bases at V and 0 bases at J, with 11 bases in the middle. Per the germline V gene, CDR1 is SNHLY and CDR2 is FYNNEI. CDR3 in amino acids: CASGRLSSGANVLTF. The CDR3 coding sequence is TGTGCCAGCGGTCGACTGAGCTCTGGGGCCAACGTCCTGACTTTC.

The chain employs TRBV4-1 and TRBJ2-3; D is perhaps TRBD1 (5 bases). In germline, CDR1 is MGHRA, CDR2 YSYEKL. The CDR3 extends over 15 amino acids. V lost 7 bases and J 5 bases, leaving 19 bases between the germline ends. CDR3 in DNA: TGCGCCAGCATTCCGACAGTTTTATCTAGAGATACGCAGTATTTT. Its protein is CASIPTVLSRDTQYF.

This sequence joins TRBV28 and TRBJ1-1; TRBD1 aligns across 10 bases. The V segment lost 7 bases and the J segment 0 bases; nucleotides outside the gene matches: 8. The CDR3 is made up of 16 amino acids. Germline CDR1 MDHEN, CDR2 SYDVKM. Here the CDR3 reads CASTTGTGDLNTEAFF. The CDR3 region has the DNA TGTGCCAGCACGACCGGGACAGGGGATTTGAACACTGAAGCTTTCTTT.

The gene calls are TRBV7-9 and TRBJ1-3; 8 nucleotides align to TRBD1. The CDR3 runs to 17 residues. The ends lost 4 bases at V and 8 bases at J; junction bases unmatched: 16. The germline CDR1 and CDR2 sequences are SEHNR and FQNEAQ (reference sequence). The CDR3 loop is CASSSSSRTGLWDTIYF. CDR3 nucleotides: TGTGCCAGCAGCTCTAGTTCCCGGACAGGGCTATGGGACACCATATATTTT. The complete variable domain, with remaining parts taken from reference TRBV7-9 and TRBJ1-3, reads DTGVSQNPRHKITKRGQNVTFRCDPISEHNRLYWYRQTLGQGPEFLTYFQNEAQLEKSRLLSDRFSAERPKGSFSTLEIQRTEQGDSAMYLCASSSSSRTGLWDTIYFGEGSWLTVV.

The chain has TRBV5-1 and TRBJ2-3; the D gene is possibly TRBD1 (6 bases). The CDR3 has 14 amino acids. The germline V gene encodes CDR1 SGHRS and CDR2 YFSETQ. The V gene lost 5 bases and the J gene lost 0 bases, with 10 bases spanning the gap. CDR3 nucleotides: TGCGCCAGCAGTAGACAGGCCAGCACAGATACGCAGTATTTT. Amino acid sequence: CASSRQASTDTQYF.

The chain employs TRBV15 and TRBJ2-6; D perhaps matches TRBD1 (6 bases). The CDR3 runs 17 residues. V dropped 0 bases and J dropped 0 bases, with 9 bases sitting between them. The germline CDR1 and CDR2 sequences are LNHNV and YYDKDF (reference sequence). The CDR3, as DNA: TGTGCCACCAGCAGAGATGGACAGAACTCTGGGGCCAACGTCCTGACTTTC. Translated, it gives CATSRDGQNSGANVLTF. The whole variable domain, filled in from reference TRBV15 and TRBJ2-6, reads DAMVIQNPRYQVTQFGKPVTLSCSQTLNHNVMYWYQQKSSQAPKLLFHYYDKDFNNEADTPDNFQSRRPNTSFCFLDIRSPGLGDTAMYLCATSRDGQNSGANVLTFGAGSRLTVL.

This clone was recorded only once. CDR3 in DNA: TGCGCCAGCAGCACGGGACTAGCGGGAGTCAATGAGCAGTTCTTC. Its translation: CASSTGLAGVNEQFF. The chain recombines TRBV5-1 with TRBJ2-1; TRBD2 aligns across 14 bases. Germline V gene lookup returns CDR1 SGHRS and CDR2 YFSETQ. The CDR3 covers 15 residues. Trimming cost V 4 bases and J 6 bases; bases outside gene matches: 3.

The rearrangement uses TRBV7-9 and TRBJ2-3, with D tentatively TRBD1 (5 bases). This CDR3 comprises 14 residues. Between the trimmed V and J ends, which lost 2 bases and 2 bases, there was a span of 8 bases. Per germline, CDR1 SEHNR and CDR2 FQNEAQ (reference sequence). This CDR3 reads CASSLSGSTDTQYF. The CDR3 bases are TGTGCCAGCAGCTTATCAGGGTCCACAGATACGCAGTATTTT.

The chain is built from TRBV2 and TRBJ1-1; 9 bases are shared with TRBD1. CDR3 size: 11 residues. Germline V lookup: CDR1 SNHLY, CDR2 FYNNEI. V lost 6 bases to trimming and J lost 10 bases; unmatched junction nucleotides: 3. The chain's CDR3 is CASRDRGLAFF. As DNA, the CDR3 is TGTGCCAGCAGGGACAGGGGATTAGCTTTCTTT.

As to this clone: Mismatch with germline at one junction end may stem from a read error. V gene TRBV20-1 combines with J gene TRBJ2-3; 13 bases fit TRBD2. CDR3 length: 11 amino acids. Germline CDR1 DFQATT, CDR2 SNEGSKA (reference sequence). CDR3 nucleotides: TGCAGTGCTAGGATTGGGACTAGCGGGGATTTT. Amino acid sequence: CSARIGTSGDF.

This clone showed up just a few times. CDR3: CASSDLQQGSSYNEQFF. The CDR3 nucleotides are TGTGCCAGCAGCGACCTTCAACAGGGGAGCTCCTACAATGAGCAGTTCTTC. This sequence joins TRBV5-4 and TRBJ2-1, with 7 nucleotides matching TRBD1. CDR1 is SGHNT and CDR2 is YYREEE in the germline V gene (reference sequence). The V and J ends lost 4 bases and 0 bases, in that order; junction bases with no gene match: 10. The CDR3 extends over 17 amino acids.

This rearrangement joins TRBV6-2 or TRBV6-3 to TRBJ2-7, with D unclear. The CDR3 is 12 amino acids. V was cut by 0 bases and J by 6 bases, with 6 bases left in between. The germline V gene has CDR1 MNHEY and CDR2 SVGEGT. The CDR3 here is CASSYSSGEQYF. DNA of the CDR3: TGTGCCAGCAGTTACTCGTCGGGCGAGCAGTACTTC.

The genes are TRBV30 and TRBJ2-3, with 8 bases matching TRBD1. Looked up from germline, CDR1 is GTSNPN and CDR2 is SVGIG (reference sequence). The V and J ends lost 1 base and 6 bases, in that order; junction bases with no gene match: 9. The CDR3 sequence is 15 residues long. CDR3 in amino acids: CAWSAQTGARDTQYF. The CDR3 DNA follows: TGTGCCTGGAGTGCCCAGACAGGGGCCCGCGATACGCAGTATTTT.

The chain employs TRBV2 and TRBJ1-2; D unresolved. V was cut by 1 base and J by 4 bases, with 13 bases left in between. In germline, CDR1 is SNHLY, CDR2 FYNNEI. The CDR3 contains 15 residues. This CDR3 reads CASSEVREAVYGYTF. In DNA form, the CDR3 reads TGTGCCAGCAGTGAAGTAAGGGAGGCGGTCTATGGCTACACCTTC.

The rearrangement uses TRBV18 and TRBJ2-5, with 12 bases matching TRBD1. The germline CDR1 and CDR2 sequences are KGHSH and LQKENI. This CDR3 contains 15 residues. The V gene end was trimmed by 6 bases and the J gene end by 5 bases; junction bases not matched to a gene: 7. In DNA form, the CDR3 reads TGTGCCAGCTCCCGGGGGACAGGGGGCATGGAGACCCAGTACTTC. Its protein is CASSRGTGGMETQYF.

The chain combines TRBV6-2 or TRBV6-3 with TRBJ1-3, with TRBD1 matching 8 bases. V lost 6 bases to trimming and J lost 2 bases; unmatched junction nucleotides: 6. Germline assignment: CDR1 MNHEY and CDR2 SVGEGT. The CDR3 is 15 residues long. The CDR3 protein is CASSWTGFAGNTIYF. DNA for the CDR3: TGTGCCAGCAGCTGGACAGGGTTCGCTGGAAACACCATATATTTT.

The chain links TRBV7-2 to TRBJ2-2; TRBD2 aligns across 8 bases. Looked up from germline, CDR1 is SGHTA and CDR2 is FQGNSA. V shed 3 bases, J shed 9 bases, and the junction held 3 bases outside the gene matches. This CDR3 has 13 residues. CDR3 sequence: CASSFRGGRELFF. The CDR3 bases are TGTGCCAGCAGCTTCCGGGGGGGCAGGGAGCTGTTTTTT.

The chain carries TRBV5-1 and TRBJ1-2; 11 bases are a match to TRBD1. Germline V gene data show CDR1 as SGHRS and CDR2 as YFSETQ. The CDR3 is made up of 15 amino acids. V lost 4 bases and J lost 2; bases outside the gene matches: 4. CDR3 residues: CASSPRTGGNYGYTF. CDR3 nucleotides: TGCGCCAGCAGCCCTAGGACAGGGGGCAACTATGGCTACACCTTC.

A single count supports this clone. This chain links TRBV29-1 with TRBJ2-3; 7 bases are a match to TRBD1. Germline V CDR1 and CDR2: SQVTM, ANQGSEA. The CDR3 runs 12 residues. V lost 7 bases, J lost 1 base, and 2 bases stayed unmatched. The CDR3 DNA reads as TGCAGCGGGGGGACAGGCACAGATACGCAGTATTTT. This encodes CSGGTGTDTQYF.

A word on this clone: Different DNA sequences within this sample yield the same CDR3. The CDR3 region is CASSFGQGDQPQHF. DNA of the CDR3: TGTGCCAGCAGCTTTGGACAGGGGGATCAGCCCCAGCATTTT. The genes are TRBV5-5 and TRBJ1-5; 10 nucleotides agree with TRBD1. CDR3 length: 14 residues. V dropped 2 bases and J dropped 5; count of bases not matched to a gene: 1. Germline CDR1 reads SGHKS; CDR2 reads YYEKEE (reference sequence). Using reference TRBV5-5 and TRBJ1-5 for the parts outside the CDR3, the full variable domain is DAGVTQSPTHLIKTRGQQVTLRCSPISGHKSVSWYQQVLGQGPQFIFQYYEKEERGRGNFPDRFSARQFPNYSSELNVNALLLGDSALYLCASSFGQGDQPQHFGDGTRLSIL.

The chain uses TRBV5-1 and TRBJ2-3; 9 bases match TRBD2. Germline V gene lookup returns CDR1 SGHRS and CDR2 YFSETQ. The CDR3 contains 16 residues. The V segment lost 0 bases and the J segment 2 bases; nucleotides outside the gene matches: 4. The CDR3 reads CASSLVSSGATDTQYF. The CDR3 DNA sequence: TGCGCCAGCAGCTTGGTGTCTAGCGGGGCCACAGATACGCAGTATTTT.